Shown below are 26 T cell receptor beta chains from a single sample sequenced in a study of cytomegalovirus exposure and HLA in healthy donors. The primer mix had 60 Vbeta and 13 Jbeta primers. Measured with immunoSEQ multiplex PCR; TCRdb has only the in-frame clones, and not every one. Of about 120,000 clones listed, approximately 72% were seen once; the top ten hold more than 1.5%. Sequencing input: PBMCs. The receptors were gathered from a young man in good health and CMV-seronegative.

V is TRBV30 and J is TRBJ2-1; 15 bases are a match to TRBD2. CDR1 is GTSNPN and CDR2 is SVGIG in the germline V gene (reference sequence). V lost 0 bases to trimming and J lost 8 bases; unmatched junction nucleotides: 8. The CDR3 is 17 residues long. The CDR3 DNA is TGTGCCTGGAGTGTGATTGGGACTAGCGGGGGGTTGTATGAGCAGTTCTTC. Its translation: CAWSVIGTSGGLYEQFF. Combining the CDR3 with reference TRBV30 and TRBJ2-1 gives the whole variable domain SQTIHQWPATLVQPVGSPLSLECTVEGTSNPNLYWYRQAAGRGLQLLFYSVGIGQISSEVPQNLSASRPQDRQFILSSKKLLLSDSGFYLCAWSVIGTSGGLYEQFFGPGTRLTVL.

For the CDR3, the DNA is TGTGCCAGCAGCGTAGAGGCGGGGCGGGCCGGGGAGCTGTTTTTT. Protein: CASSVEAGRAGELFF. The chain couples TRBV9 to TRBJ2-2, with a possible D match to TRBD2 (6 bases). V lost 0 bases and J 6 bases, leaving 12 bases between the germline ends. Looked up from germline, CDR1 is SGDLS and CDR2 is YYNGEE. The CDR3 runs 15 residues.

The gene calls are TRBV11-2 and TRBJ2-7; tentative D call: TRBD1 (6 bases). The CDR3 spans 14 residues. The V and J ends lost 0 bases and 7 bases respectively, with 13 bases between them. Germline V gives CDR1 SGHAT, CDR2 FQNNGV. CDR3 in DNA: TGTGCCAGCAGCTTAGACGTTCGCAGGGGAGAGCAGTACTTC. Encoded protein: CASSLDVRRGEQYF.

This clone was counted between two and nine times. This chain uses TRBV4-1 with TRBJ1-2, with TRBD1 matching over 7 bases. V shed 1 base and J 4 bases; nucleotides not matched to a gene: 15. CDR1 and CDR2 from the germline V gene are MGHRA and YSYEKL. CDR3 length equals 18 residues. The CDR3 coding sequence is TGCGCCAGCAGCCAAGCCGGACAGGAGACGGTGGTCGGCTATGGCTACACCTTC. Protein: CASSQAGQETVVGYGYTF.

The V and J genes are TRBV5-1 and TRBJ2-1; D is unresolved. V lost 4 bases, J lost 5 bases, and 10 bases lay in between. CDR1 SGHRS and CDR2 YFSETQ come from the germline V gene. The CDR3 totals 13 residues. DNA for the CDR3: TGCGCCAGCAGCACCCTAGGCAACAATGAGCAGTTCTTC. Protein product: CASSTLGNNEQFF.

This sequence joins TRBV7-9 and TRBJ1-5; 9 positions match TRBD1. Germline CDR1 is SEHNR and CDR2 is FQNEAQ (reference sequence). This CDR3 contains 18 residues. After removal of 4 bases from V and 2 bases from J, the junction contained 12 bases not matched to a gene. CDR3 loop: CASSSNTGGGSGNQPQHF. CDR3 coding DNA: TGTGCCAGCAGCTCGAACACAGGGGGCGGGAGTGGCAATCAGCCCCAGCATTTT. Looking up the rest from reference TRBV7-9 and TRBJ1-5 gives the full variable domain: DTGVSQNPRHKITKRGQNVTFRCDPISEHNRLYWYRQTLGQGPEFLTYFQNEAQLEKSRLLSDRFSAERPKGSFSTLEIQRTEQGDSAMYLCASSSNTGGGSGNQPQHFGDGTRLSIL.

The chain recombines TRBV28 with TRBJ1-1, with D possibly matching TRBD1 (6 bases). CDR1 MDHEN and CDR2 SYDVKM come from the germline V gene. CDR3 length equals 14 residues. V shed 11 bases and J shed 1 base, with 17 bases lying between them. The CDR3 sequence is CAGRQGKPNTEAFF. The CDR3 DNA sequence: TGTGCCGGACGGCAGGGGAAACCGAACACTGAAGCTTTCTTT.

The gene calls are TRBV15 and TRBJ2-1; the D is unclear. The CDR3 contains 16 residues. V shed 0 bases and J shed 3 bases, with 12 bases lying between them. The germline V gene encodes CDR1 LNHNV and CDR2 YYDKDF (reference sequence). CDR3 in amino acids: CATSRDQYSYYNEQFF. DNA of the CDR3: TGTGCCACCAGCAGAGATCAGTACAGCTACTACAATGAGCAGTTCTTC.

The chain employs TRBV27 and TRBJ2-5; 8 bases match TRBD2. The DNA end favors TRBJ2-7, so the J call may be wrong. The CDR3 has 15 residues. CDR1 MNHEY and CDR2 SMNVEV come from the germline V gene (reference sequence). The CDR3 bases are TGTGCCAGCAGTTTACGGGGGGGACTAGTCTACGAGCAGTACTTC. This gives the protein CASSLRGGLVYEQYF.

The rearrangement uses TRBV5-5 and TRBJ2-7, with D perhaps TRBD1 (5 bases). CDR1 and CDR2 (germline): SGHKS, YYEKEE (reference sequence). V lost 7 bases, J lost 0 bases, and 17 bases lay in between. This CDR3 is built from 15 residues. The chain's CDR3 is CASDTDVRVSYEQYF. The CDR3 coding sequence is TGTGCCAGCGACACGGACGTCAGGGTCTCCTACGAGCAGTACTTC.

This chain joins TRBV30 and TRBJ1-5; maybe TRBD1 (5 bases). CDR3 length: 13 residues. V gave up 5 bases and J gave up 0 bases, with 8 bases separating them. Per germline, CDR1 GTSNPN and CDR2 SVGIG (reference sequence). This chain's CDR3 is CAWPDISNQPQHF. CDR3 DNA: TGTGCCTGGCCGGACATTAGCAATCAGCCCCAGCATTTT.

V gene TRBV25-1 combines with J gene TRBJ1-6, with 10 bases that match TRBD1. V trimming: 2 bases; J trimming: 6 bases; junction bases outside the gene matches: 7. This CDR3 region has 17 residues. CDR1 and CDR2 (germline): MGHDK, SYGVNS. CDR3 sequence reads: CASSEAQGTGVNSPLHF. CDR3 DNA: TGTGCCAGCAGTGAAGCTCAAGGGACAGGGGTTAATTCACCCCTCCACTTT.

This chain links TRBV7-9 with TRBJ1-2; possible D gene TRBD1, 6 bases. Germline CDR1 reads SEHNR; CDR2 reads FQNEAQ (reference sequence). This CDR3 has 13 amino acids. Trimming stripped 5 bases from V and 6 bases from J, with 13 bases between. The CDR3: CASSPSGQNGYTF. CDR3 nucleotides: TGTGCCAGCAGCCCTTCTGGACAGAATGGCTACACCTTC.

The rearrangement links TRBV5-6 to TRBJ1-5, with 7 positions matching TRBD1. V was pared by 4 bases and J by 2 bases, with 6 bases of the junction left unmatched. CDR1 is SGHDT, CDR2 YYEEEE, per germline. The CDR3 is 15 residues long. CDR3 amino acids: CASSHRGIRNQPQHF. The DNA of the CDR3 is TGTGCCAGCAGCCACAGGGGAATTCGCAATCAGCCCCAGCATTTT.

The chain recombines TRBV5-4 with TRBJ1-2; D is uncertain. The V end lost 0 bases, the J end lost 1 base, and 7 bases lay between the germline ends. There are 14 residues in the CDR3. Germline V gives CDR1 SGHNT, CDR2 YYREEE (reference sequence). CDR3 amino acids: CASSLDTSNYGYTF. The DNA of the CDR3 is TGTGCCAGCAGCTTGGATACCAGTAACTATGGCTACACCTTC. The whole variable domain, filled in from reference TRBV5-4 and TRBJ1-2, reads ETGVTQSPTHLIKTRGQQVTLRCSSQSGHNTVSWYQQALGQGPQFIFQYYREEENGRGNFPPRFSGLQFPNYSSELNVNALELDDSALYLCASSLDTSNYGYTFGSGTRLTVV.

Only one count was recorded for this clone. This chain links TRBV5-1 with TRBJ2-3, with unresolved D. The CDR3 is 14 residues long. V was pared by 0 bases and J by 5 bases, with 10 bases between. The germline gives CDR1 SGHRS, CDR2 YFSETQ. The CDR3 loop reads CASSLGGRVDTQYF. In DNA, the CDR3 is TGCGCCAGCAGCTTGGGAGGCCGGGTAGATACGCAGTATTTT.

This clone has only a few counts. CDR3 amino acids: CASSPRTGKRGNQPQHF. DNA of the CDR3: TGTGCCAGCAGCCCCCGGACAGGGAAACGAGGCAATCAGCCCCAGCATTTT. This chain uses TRBV21-1 with TRBJ1-5; the table's D call of TRBD1 was not tested on the DNA. TRBV21-1 is tagged as a pseudogene. This CDR3 is built from 17 residues.

The chain recombines TRBV29-1 with TRBJ2-1; 9 bases are a match to TRBD1. The CDR3 runs to 13 residues. Looked up from germline, CDR1 is SQVTM and CDR2 is ANQGSEA. The V and J ends lost 4 bases and 8 bases, in that order; junction bases with no gene match: 6. The CDR3 reads CSVAPGTGYEQFF. The CDR3 nucleotides are TGCAGCGTTGCCCCCGGGACAGGGTATGAGCAGTTCTTC.

V gene TRBV6-5 combines with J gene TRBJ2-7; possibly TRBD2 for D (6 bases). Trimming cost V 6 bases and J 4 bases, with 16 bases left between them. In germline, CDR1 is MNHEY, CDR2 SVGAGI. This CDR3 is 14 amino acids long. The CDR3: CASSPRAGRYEQYF. The CDR3 coding sequence is TGTGCCAGCAGCCCGCGGGCGGGGAGATACGAGCAGTACTTC.

V gene TRBV28 combines with J gene TRBJ1-2, with TRBD1 matching over 7 bases. The CDR3 has 14 amino acids. Germline CDR1 and CDR2: MDHEN and SYDVKM. Germline trimming cut 6 bases from V and 8 bases from J; bases unmatched to any gene: 12. The CDR3 spells CASRKGGPLSGYTF. As DNA, the CDR3 is TGTGCCAGCAGAAAAGGGGGCCCCCTCAGCGGCTACACCTTC.

V usage is TRBV7-2 and J usage is TRBJ2-2; possible D gene TRBD2, 5 bases. CDR3 size: 14 residues. Germline V gene data show CDR1 as SGHTA and CDR2 as FQGNSA. The V and J ends lost 5 bases and 1 base respectively, with 8 bases between them. The CDR3 nucleotides read TGTGCCAGCAGCCTGGACTTGAACACCGGGGAGCTGTTTTTT. Translating gives CASSLDLNTGELFF.

This chain connects TRBV6-6 to TRBJ2-7, with TRBD2 matching 8 bases. Germline lookup yields CDR1 MNHNY and CDR2 SVGAGI (reference sequence). V was clipped by 5 bases and J by 4 bases; unmatched bases: 7. This CDR3 region has 14 residues. CDR3 sequence (DNA): TGTGCCAGCAGTCAGGGGACTAGTTTGTACGAGCAGTACTTC. Amino acid sequence: CASSQGTSLYEQYF.

In this sample, this clone turned up once. The chain combines TRBV9 with TRBJ2-1; a possible D gene is TRBD2 (6 bases). Germline V gene data show CDR1 as SGDLS and CDR2 as YYNGEE. V lost 0 bases, J lost 7 bases, and 11 bases lay in between. The CDR3 is made up of 14 amino acids. CDR3 region: CASSVGGTLNEQFF. The CDR3 DNA sequence: TGTGCCAGCAGCGTAGGAGGGACTCTTAATGAGCAGTTCTTC.

This rearrangement joins TRBV27 to TRBJ2-7; possibly TRBD2 for D (6 bases). CDR3 size: 17 residues. Per the germline V gene, CDR1 is MNHEY and CDR2 is SMNVEV (reference sequence). The ends were cut back, 4 bases at V and 0 bases at J, with 19 bases in the middle. The CDR3 coding sequence is TGTGCCAGCAGTTATAACGCACCCGGGACTTCCTCCTACGAGCAGTACTTC. This sequence encodes CASSYNAPGTSSYEQYF.

This chain links TRBV5-1 with TRBJ1-2; 10 bases are shared with TRBD1. This CDR3 has 15 residues. V dropped 2 bases and J dropped 6; count of bases not matched to a gene: 7. The V gene's germline CDR1 is SGHRS and CDR2 YFSETQ. CDR3 nucleotide sequence: TGCGCCAGCAGCTTCAGCACCGGGACAGGGGATGGCTACACCTTC. This sequence encodes CASSFSTGTGDGYTF.

The rearrangement links TRBV4-1 to TRBJ2-7; no clear D. CDR1 is MGHRA and CDR2 is YSYEKL in the germline V gene. The CDR3 runs 14 residues. Trimming pared 4 bases from V and 0 bases from J, leaving 10 bases between. CDR3 nucleotides: TGCGCCAGCAGCCCTCTACTGAGCTCCTACGAGCAGTACTTC. It translates to CASSPLLSSYEQYF.